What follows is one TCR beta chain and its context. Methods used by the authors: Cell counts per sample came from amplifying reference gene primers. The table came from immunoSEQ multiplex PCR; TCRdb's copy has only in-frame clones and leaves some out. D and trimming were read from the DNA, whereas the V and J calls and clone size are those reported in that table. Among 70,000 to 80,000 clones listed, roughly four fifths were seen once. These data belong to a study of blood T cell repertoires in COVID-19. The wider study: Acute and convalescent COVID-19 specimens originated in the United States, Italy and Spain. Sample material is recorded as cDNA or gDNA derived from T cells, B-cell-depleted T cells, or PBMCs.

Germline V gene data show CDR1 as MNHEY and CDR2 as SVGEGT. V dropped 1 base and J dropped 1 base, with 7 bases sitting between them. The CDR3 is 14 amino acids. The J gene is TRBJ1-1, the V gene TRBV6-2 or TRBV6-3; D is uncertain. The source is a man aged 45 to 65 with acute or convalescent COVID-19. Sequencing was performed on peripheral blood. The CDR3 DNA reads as TGTGCCAGCAGTTACTACTCTCGGAACACTGAAGCTTTCTTT. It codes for CASSYYSRNTEAFF.